This is a list of T cell receptor beta chains from one sample in a study of blood T cell repertoires in COVID-19. Clones were sequenced by immunoSEQ multiplex PCR, and TCRdb holds only the in-frame ones, with some missing. The table includes about 200,000 clones, roughly 90% detected once. Sequencing was performed on peripheral blood. Receptors were obtained from a man aged 60-69 years who had recovered from COVID-19. CDR3s include the opening cysteine and the closing phenylalanine or tryptophan. Fields, in order: clone size, V gene, J gene, CDR3 protein. Rows give clone size only sometimes, using once, few, many, or a class for an expanded clone.

.	TRBV10-2	TRBJ2-7	CASSAMSGTSGTSYEQYF
.	TRBV7-2	TRBJ1-2	CASSLGGQGLHYGYTF
.	TRBV6-5	TRBJ1-5	CASSPSGGVDQPQHF
.	TRBV27	TRBJ2-3	CASSSRLAGATDTQYF
.	TRBV27	TRBJ1-1	CASSFGTGTNTEAFF
.	TRBV6-2/TRBV6-3	TRBJ1-2	CASSYSAGGGAYGYTF
.	TRBV2	TRBJ1-6	CASSVSGSDNSPLHF
.	TRBV3-1/TRBV3-2	TRBJ2-3	CASSLPSGRATDTQYF
.	TRBV6-5	TRBJ1-2	CASSRQGNYGYTF
.	TRBV2	TRBJ2-2	CASRGGTDTGELFF
.	TRBV28	TRBJ2-1	CASSTRAPRGWNEQFF
.	TRBV6-6	TRBJ1-5	CASNPDRTNQPQHF
.	TRBV24-1	TRBJ2-5	CATSDKRAGETQYF
.	TRBV27	TRBJ2-7	CASSLQAAHSYEQYF
.	TRBV6-2/TRBV6-3	TRBJ2-1	CATTPGGYNEQFF
.	TRBV30	TRBJ2-2	CAWTIARTNTGELFF
.	TRBV10-3	TRBJ2-7	CAISLKGGAEQYF
.	TRBV5-1	TRBJ2-7	CASSLARGGPSYEQYF
.	TRBV7-9	TRBJ2-6	CASSYRDTGANVLTF
.	TRBV7-3	TRBJ2-3	CASNSGGLTDTQYF
few	TRBV6-5	TRBJ2-1	CASRKDPGQYNEQFF
.	TRBV5-1	TRBJ1-1	CASSPGQGHGEAFF
.	TRBV9	TRBJ2-1	CASSVAGGGNEQFF
.	TRBV7-2	TRBJ2-1	CASTQGQGFYNEQFF
once	TRBV10-3	TRBJ2-5	CAIAGTDRGETQYF
.	TRBV2	TRBJ2-7	CAWGGGSRGGWLPSTYEQYF
.	TRBV7-8	TRBJ1-1	CASSRLWGVDTEAFF
.	TRBV5-1	TRBJ2-2	CASASTSVTGELFF
.	TRBV3-1/TRBV3-2	TRBJ2-7	CASSYGLAGGSYEQYF
.	TRBV21-1	TRBJ1-1	CASSSRQGAITEAFF
.	TRBV7-9	TRBJ2-5	CASSLVFTQETQYF
.	TRBV4-3	TRBJ2-1	CASSRTWRDSYNEQFF
.	TRBV10-2	TRBJ2-5	CASGRTSGRLETQYF
once	TRBV6-4	TRBJ1-2	CASSQDSNYGYTF
.	TRBV4-2	TRBJ2-1	CASSPGGLEQFF
once	TRBV5-5	TRBJ1-1	CASSLSGGTEAFF
.	TRBV14	TRBJ2-5	CASSPIAGGRETQYF
few	TRBV28	TRBJ1-2	CASSSRGGQGYGYTF
.	TRBV19	TRBJ1-1	CASNPQPGQGFNTEAFF
.	TRBV6-5	TRBJ1-2	CASSRQGLSTSGYTF
.	TRBV11-2	TRBJ1-2	CASSLDWYSPGQGDYGYTF
few	TRBV11-2	TRBJ1-1	CASSSTGSGVAFF
once	TRBV27	TRBJ2-3	CASSTLRAVSTDTQYF
.	TRBV2	TRBJ1-1	CASSESGREGAFF
.	TRBV4-2	TRBJ2-7	CASSQERVGHYEQYF
.	TRBV6-5	TRBJ1-1	CASSQGSATEAFF